Following are 20 T cell receptor beta chains from one sample sequenced in a study of blood T cell repertoires in COVID-19. Some clones are missing from TCRdb's copy, which holds only in-frame ones; the method was immunoSEQ multiplex PCR. This table holds roughly 400,000 clones, over 75% found once. The sample comprised PBMCs or T cells enriched from blood (not recorded which). The source of these receptors is a woman in her late teens or twenties who had been exposed to COVID-19.

The CDR3 spells CASSYWGENTGELFF. The CDR3 coding sequence is TGTGCCAGCAGTTACTGGGGGGAGAACACCGGGGAGCTGTTTTTT. This rearrangement joins TRBV6-5 to TRBJ2-2, with a tentative D call TRBD2 (6 bases). The ends were cut back, 1 base at V and 1 base at J, with 7 bases in the middle. CDR1 and CDR2 from the germline V gene are MNHEY and SVGAGI. This CDR3 is built from 15 residues.

This chain links TRBV5-1 with TRBJ2-3; D perhaps matches TRBD1 (5 bases). Germline V gene sequence: CDR1 SGHRS, CDR2 YFSETQ. CDR3 length: 15 amino acids. V lost 0 bases to trimming and J lost 4 bases, with 12 bases between them. CDR3: CASSLVTTRADTQYF. The CDR3 bases are TGCGCCAGCAGCTTGGTCACTACCAGGGCAGATACGCAGTATTTT.

V gene TRBV9 combines with J gene TRBJ1-1, with no clear D. The CDR3 contains 13 residues. With 1 base removed from V and 5 bases from J, the gap between germline ends came to 9 bases. Germline CDR1 reads SGDLS; CDR2 reads YYNGEE. The CDR3 here is CASSVQVRTEAFF. CDR3 DNA: TGTGCCAGCAGCGTACAGGTACGGACTGAAGCTTTCTTT.

J is TRBJ2-2 and V is TRBV3-1 (or the pseudogene TRBV3-2); possibly TRBD2 for D (5 bases). Germline V CDR1 and CDR2: LGHDT, YNNKEL (reference sequence). The CDR3 is 16 amino acids. V was pared by 4 bases and J by 0 bases, with 12 bases between. The CDR3 protein is CASSRALRANTGELFF. CDR3 in DNA: TGTGCCAGCAGCCGAGCACTGAGGGCGAACACCGGGGAGCTGTTTTTT.

This sequence joins TRBV5-6 and TRBJ2-2; D possibly corresponds to TRBD1 (5 bases). The CDR3 sequence is 15 residues long. V was cut by 0 bases and J by 1 base, with 7 bases left in between. Germline CDR1 and CDR2: SGHDT and YYEEEE. The CDR3 region is CASSLDTGNTGELFF. CDR3 in DNA: TGTGCCAGCAGCTTGGATACAGGGAACACCGGGGAGCTGTTTTTT.

This chain uses TRBV2 with TRBJ2-5, with D perhaps TRBD2 (5 bases). The ends were cut back, 5 bases at V and 5 bases at J, with 15 bases in the middle. This CDR3 region has 14 residues. From germline, CDR1 is SNHLY and CDR2 FYNNEI. CDR3 region: CASSPGLGRETQYF. The CDR3 bases are TGTGCCAGCAGTCCTGGACTGGGAAGGGAGACCCAGTACTTC.

The chain combines TRBV6-5 with TRBJ1-6, with TRBD1 identical over 9 bases. Germline V gives CDR1 MNHEY, CDR2 SVGAGI. This CDR3 is 15 amino acids long. V lost 5 bases and J lost 10; bases outside the gene matches: 9. Written as DNA, the CDR3 is TGTGCCAGCAGTACGGGACAGGGCAGGTCATCACCCCTCCACTTT. Its translation is CASSTGQGRSSPLHF.

The chain recombines TRBV9 with TRBJ2-1; D gene uncertain. Per germline, CDR1 SGDLS and CDR2 YYNGEE. This CDR3 region has 13 residues. The V gene lost 3 bases and the J gene lost 8 bases, with 12 bases spanning the gap. The CDR3 DNA follows: TGTGCCAGCAGCGGATTTTCTCAGGATGAGCAGTTCTTC. Residues: CASSGFSQDEQFF.

CDR3 sequence (DNA): TGTGCCAGCAGCTCCCGGGCGGGGCGAGTGACAGCGAATGAGCAGTTCTTC. It is translated as CASSSRAGRVTANEQFF. J is TRBJ2-1 and V is TRBV11-2, with D perhaps matching TRBD2 (6 bases). Germline CDR1 and CDR2: SGHAT and FQNNGV. Trimming cost V 4 bases and J 7 bases, with 23 bases left between them. This CDR3 region has 17 residues.

The J gene is TRBJ2-7, the V gene TRBV18; 12 positions agree with TRBD2. Germline assignment: CDR1 KGHSH and CDR2 LQKENI. This CDR3 has 15 residues. Unmatched junction bases numbered 6, after V lost 6 bases and J lost 3 bases. The CDR3 sequence is CASSPTSGSYYEQYF. CDR3 bases: TGTGCCAGCTCTCCGACTAGCGGGAGTTACTACGAGCAGTACTTC.

The rearrangement joins TRBV29-1 to TRBJ1-5; TRBD1 aligns across 7 bases. V lost 6 bases and J lost 7; bases outside the gene matches: 6. The CDR3 runs to 12 residues. Germline CDR1 is SQVTM and CDR2 is ANQGSEA. CDR3: CSVLTGNQPQHF. Written as DNA, the CDR3 is TGCAGCGTACTGACAGGGAACCAGCCCCAGCATTTT.

The rearrangement uses TRBV6-1 and TRBJ2-7; 7 bases agree with TRBD1. CDR1 MNHNS and CDR2 SASEGT come from the germline V gene. This CDR3 spans 13 amino acids. The V and J ends lost 4 bases and 4 bases, in that order; junction bases with no gene match: 4. In nucleotides, the CDR3 is TGTGCCAGCAGTGGAGCAGGGGGTTACGAGCAGTACTTC. Its protein product is CASSGAGGYEQYF.

Of note for this clone: The junction differs from germline at one of its ends, possibly a read error. J is TRBJ2-1 and V is TRBV11-2; a possible D gene is TRBD2 (5 bases). CDR1 SGHAT and CDR2 FQNNGV come from the germline V gene. This CDR3 has 17 residues. The CDR3 coding sequence is TGTGCCAGCAGCCTAGATCTAGGCCCTTTCCCGGGAAATGAGCAGTTCTTC. Its translation is CASSLDLGPFPGNEQFF.

This sequence joins TRBV18 and TRBJ1-3, with TRBD1 identical over 7 bases. Germline V gene lookup returns CDR1 KGHSH and CDR2 LQKENI. This CDR3 spans 14 amino acids. The junction had 8 bases not matched to a gene; V was cut back by 4 bases and J by 8 bases. The CDR3 DNA reads as TGTGCCAGCTCACGACAGGGAAATAGAGACACCATATATTTT. It is translated as CASSRQGNRDTIYF.

The rearrangement uses TRBV9 and TRBJ2-3, with D tentatively TRBD1 (6 bases). The CDR3 runs to 15 residues. The germline gives CDR1 SGDLS, CDR2 YYNGEE. Trimming removed 3 bases at V and 3 bases at J, with 14 bases between. CDR3 DNA sequence: TGTGCCAGCAGCGATACAGGGCGGTGGACAGATACGCAGTATTTT. Its protein is CASSDTGRWTDTQYF.

This clone was detected only a few times. The chain combines TRBV23-1 with TRBJ1-5; D possibly corresponds to TRBD1 (5 bases). TRBV23-1 belongs to the ORF category, with a function that is uncertain. Deletions cut 11 bases from V and 1 base from J, with 18 bases between. The CDR3 length is 15 residues. CDR3 region: CAVWKGCWSNQPQHF. CDR3 DNA: TGCGCCGTATGGAAGGGGTGTTGGAGCAATCAGCCCCAGCATTTT.

Written as DNA, the CDR3 is TGTGCCAGCAGTCAGGGCGGGGGACCTTCTATCTCTGGAAACACCATATATTTT. Translating it yields CASSQGGGPSISGNTIYF. J is TRBJ1-3 and V is TRBV13, with TRBD1 as a possible D gene (5 bases). Trimming stripped 6 bases from V and 0 bases from J, with 21 bases between. CDR3 size: 18 residues. Germline CDR1 and CDR2: PRHDT and FYEKMQ (reference sequence).

The chain employs TRBV5-4 and TRBJ2-1, with D unresolved. The CDR3 has 11 amino acids. Trimming removed 3 bases at V and 8 bases at J, with 6 bases between. The germline CDR1 and CDR2 sequences are SGHNT and YYREEE (reference sequence). CDR3 DNA sequence: TGTGCCAGCAGCTCCAACTATGAGCAGTTCTTC. It codes for CASSSNYEQFF.

V usage is TRBV28 and J usage is TRBJ1-2; the D gene is possibly TRBD1 (5 bases). With 3 bases removed from V and 7 bases from J, the gap between germline ends came to 24 bases. The CDR3 spans 17 residues. In germline, CDR1 is MDHEN, CDR2 SYDVKM. CDR3 coding DNA: TGTGCCAGCAGTTTCTCACCCCTACAGGAACCTTCTGGTGGCTACACCTTC. Protein sequence: CASSFSPLQEPSGGYTF.

The rearrangement joins TRBV28 to TRBJ2-7; 11 bases are a match to TRBD1. CDR1 MDHEN and CDR2 SYDVKM come from the germline V gene. V shed 4 bases, J shed 4 bases, and the junction held 9 bases outside the gene matches. This CDR3 is 16 amino acids long. The CDR3 sequence: CASSSPGQGVPYEQYF. The DNA of the CDR3 is TGTGCCAGCAGTTCGCCGGGACAGGGGGTACCTTACGAGCAGTACTTC.